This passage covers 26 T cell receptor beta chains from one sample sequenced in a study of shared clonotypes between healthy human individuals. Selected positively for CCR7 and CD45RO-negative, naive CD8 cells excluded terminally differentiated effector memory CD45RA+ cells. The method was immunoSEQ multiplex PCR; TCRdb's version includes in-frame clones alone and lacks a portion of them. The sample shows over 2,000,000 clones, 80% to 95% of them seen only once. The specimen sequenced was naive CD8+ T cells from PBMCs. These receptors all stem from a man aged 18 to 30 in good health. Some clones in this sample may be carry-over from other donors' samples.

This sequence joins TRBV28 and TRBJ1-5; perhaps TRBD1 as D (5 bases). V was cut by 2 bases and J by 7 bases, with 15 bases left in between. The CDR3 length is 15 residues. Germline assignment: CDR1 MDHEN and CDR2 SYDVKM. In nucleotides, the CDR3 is TGTGCCAGCAGTTTAGGCAGGGTGCGTGAGCAGCCCCAGCATTTT. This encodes CASSLGRVREQPQHF.

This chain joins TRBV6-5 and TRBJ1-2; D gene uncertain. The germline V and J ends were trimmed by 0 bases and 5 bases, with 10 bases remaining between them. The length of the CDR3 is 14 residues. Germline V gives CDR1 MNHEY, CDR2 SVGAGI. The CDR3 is CASSYSSLTYGYTF. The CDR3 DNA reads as TGTGCCAGCAGTTACTCGTCTTTGACATATGGCTACACCTTC.

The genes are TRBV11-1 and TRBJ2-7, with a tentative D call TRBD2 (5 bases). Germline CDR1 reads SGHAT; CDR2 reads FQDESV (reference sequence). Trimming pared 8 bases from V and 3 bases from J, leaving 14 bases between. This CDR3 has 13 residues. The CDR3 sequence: CASGLGYNYEQYF. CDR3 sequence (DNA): TGTGCCAGCGGACTCGGTTACAACTACGAGCAGTACTTC.

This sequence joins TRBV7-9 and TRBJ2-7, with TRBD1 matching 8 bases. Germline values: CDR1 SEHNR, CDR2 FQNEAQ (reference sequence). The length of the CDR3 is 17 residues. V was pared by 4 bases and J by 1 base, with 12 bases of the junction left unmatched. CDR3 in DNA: TGTGCCAGCAGCTCCTCGGACAGGGCTGGGAAATCCTACGAGCAGTACTTC. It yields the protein CASSSSDRAGKSYEQYF.

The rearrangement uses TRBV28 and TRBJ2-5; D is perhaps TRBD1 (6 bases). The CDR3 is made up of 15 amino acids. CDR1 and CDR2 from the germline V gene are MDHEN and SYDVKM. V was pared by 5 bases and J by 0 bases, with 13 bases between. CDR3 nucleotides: TGTGCCAGCAGTACAACAGGGCCGTACCAAGAGACCCAGTACTTC. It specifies CASSTTGPYQETQYF.

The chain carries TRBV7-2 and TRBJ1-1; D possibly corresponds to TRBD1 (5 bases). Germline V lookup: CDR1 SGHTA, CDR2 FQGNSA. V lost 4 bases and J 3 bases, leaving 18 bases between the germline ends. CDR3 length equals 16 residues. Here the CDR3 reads CASSYPRGDFDTEAFF. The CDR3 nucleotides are TGTGCCAGCAGCTATCCGCGGGGGGATTTCGACACTGAAGCTTTCTTT.

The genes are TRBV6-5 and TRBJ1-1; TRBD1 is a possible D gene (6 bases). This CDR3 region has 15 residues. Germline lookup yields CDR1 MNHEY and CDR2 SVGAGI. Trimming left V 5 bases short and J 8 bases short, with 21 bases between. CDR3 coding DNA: TGTGCCAGCAGTAAACTTCGACAGGCGCTACCCGAAGCTTTCTTT. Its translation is CASSKLRQALPEAFF.

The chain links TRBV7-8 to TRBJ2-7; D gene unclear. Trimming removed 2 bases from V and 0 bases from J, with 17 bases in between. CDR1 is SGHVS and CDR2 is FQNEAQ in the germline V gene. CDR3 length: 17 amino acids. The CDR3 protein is CASSLYNLGLSSYEQYF. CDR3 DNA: TGTGCCAGCAGCTTATATAACCTAGGTCTGAGCTCCTACGAGCAGTACTTC.

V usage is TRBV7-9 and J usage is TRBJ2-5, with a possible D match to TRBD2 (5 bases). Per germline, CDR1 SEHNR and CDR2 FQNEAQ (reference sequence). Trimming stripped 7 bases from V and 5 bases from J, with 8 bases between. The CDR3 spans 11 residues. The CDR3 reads CASTVAETQYF. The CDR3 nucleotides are TGTGCCAGCACCGTAGCGGAGACCCAGTACTTC.

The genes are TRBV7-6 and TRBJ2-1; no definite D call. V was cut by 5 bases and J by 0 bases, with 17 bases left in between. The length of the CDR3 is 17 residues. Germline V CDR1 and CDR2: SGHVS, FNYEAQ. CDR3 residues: CASSAERAFLSYNEQFF. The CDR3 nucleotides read TGTGCCAGCAGCGCCGAGCGCGCTTTTCTCTCCTACAATGAGCAGTTCTTC.

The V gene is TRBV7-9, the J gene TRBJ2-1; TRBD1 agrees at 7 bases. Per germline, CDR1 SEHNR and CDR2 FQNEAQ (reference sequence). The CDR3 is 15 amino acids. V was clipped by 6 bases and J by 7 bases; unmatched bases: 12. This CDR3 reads CASSERGQGANEQFF. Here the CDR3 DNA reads TGTGCCAGCAGTGAAAGGGGGCAGGGAGCGAATGAGCAGTTCTTC.

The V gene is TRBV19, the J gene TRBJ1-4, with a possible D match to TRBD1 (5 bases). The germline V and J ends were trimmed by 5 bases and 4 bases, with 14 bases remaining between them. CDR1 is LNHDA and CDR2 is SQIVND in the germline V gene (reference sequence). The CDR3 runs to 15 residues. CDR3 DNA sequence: TGTGCCAGTAGTGGAAGAGGGGTCAATAATGAAAAACTGTTTTTT. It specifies CASSGRGVNNEKLFF. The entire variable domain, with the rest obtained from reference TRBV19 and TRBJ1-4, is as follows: DGGITQSPKYLFRKEGQNVTLSCEQNLNHDAMYWYRQDPGQGLRLIYYSQIVNDFQKGDIAEGYSVSREKKESFPLTVTSAQKNPTAFYLCASSGRGVNNEKLFFGSGTQLSVL.

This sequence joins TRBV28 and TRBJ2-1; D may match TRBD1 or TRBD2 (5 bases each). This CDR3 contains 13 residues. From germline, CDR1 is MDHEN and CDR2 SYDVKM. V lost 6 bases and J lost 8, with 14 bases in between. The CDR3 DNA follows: TGTGCCAGCAGCTATGAGGGGTCCCATGAGCAGTTCTTC. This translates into CASSYEGSHEQFF.

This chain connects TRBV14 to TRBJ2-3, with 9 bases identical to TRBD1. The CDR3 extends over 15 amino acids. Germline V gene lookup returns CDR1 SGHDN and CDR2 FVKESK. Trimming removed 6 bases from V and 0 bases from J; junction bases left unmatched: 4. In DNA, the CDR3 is TGTGCCAGCAGACCACAGGGGGCGAGCACAGATACGCAGTATTTT. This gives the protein CASRPQGASTDTQYF.

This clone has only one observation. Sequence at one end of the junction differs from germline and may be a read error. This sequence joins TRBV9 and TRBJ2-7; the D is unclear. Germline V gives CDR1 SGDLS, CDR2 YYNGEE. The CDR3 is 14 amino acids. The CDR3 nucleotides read TGTGCCAGCAGCGTAGGGACCCACTCCTCCGAGCAGTACTTC. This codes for CASSVGTHSSEQYF.

CDR3 sequence: CASSQGGGGTAREQYF. DNA for the CDR3: TGCGCCAGCAGCCAAGGAGGTGGGGGCACCGCGAGGGAGCAGTACTTC. The J gene is TRBJ2-7, the V gene TRBV4-3; the D gene is possibly TRBD1 (6 bases). Trimming left V 1 base short and J 7 bases short, with 20 bases between. The CDR3 runs 16 residues. CDR1 is LGHNA and CDR2 is YSLEER in the germline V gene.

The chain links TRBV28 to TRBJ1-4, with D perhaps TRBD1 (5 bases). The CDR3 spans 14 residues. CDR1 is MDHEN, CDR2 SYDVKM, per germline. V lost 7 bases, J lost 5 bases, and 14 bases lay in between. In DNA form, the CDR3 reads TGTGCCAGCAACCCCCGGGGGGGAAATGAAAAACTGTTTTTT. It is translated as CASNPRGGNEKLFF.

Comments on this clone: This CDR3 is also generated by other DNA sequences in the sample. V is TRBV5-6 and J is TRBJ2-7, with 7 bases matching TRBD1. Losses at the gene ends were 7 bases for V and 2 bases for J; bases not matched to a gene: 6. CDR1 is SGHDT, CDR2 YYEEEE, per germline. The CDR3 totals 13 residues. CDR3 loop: CASRPTGTYEQYF. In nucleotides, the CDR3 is TGTGCCAGCCGACCGACAGGGACCTACGAGCAGTACTTC.

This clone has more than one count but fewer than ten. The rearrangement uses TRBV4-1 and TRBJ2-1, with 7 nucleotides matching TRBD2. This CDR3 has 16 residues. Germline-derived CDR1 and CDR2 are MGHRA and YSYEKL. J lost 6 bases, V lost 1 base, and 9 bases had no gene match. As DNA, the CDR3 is TGCGCCAGCAGCCAAGTGGGAGGGAGCAGGATCAATGAGCAGTTCTTC. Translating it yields CASSQVGGSRINEQFF.

The CDR3 sequence is CASSNIADTQYF. The DNA for the CDR3 is TGTGCCAGCAGCAACATCGCAGATACGCAGTATTTT. The chain employs TRBV7-9 and TRBJ2-3, with D hard to call. The CDR3 is 12 amino acids. Trimming stripped 5 bases from V and 4 bases from J, with 7 bases between. Per germline, CDR1 SEHNR and CDR2 FQNEAQ (reference sequence).

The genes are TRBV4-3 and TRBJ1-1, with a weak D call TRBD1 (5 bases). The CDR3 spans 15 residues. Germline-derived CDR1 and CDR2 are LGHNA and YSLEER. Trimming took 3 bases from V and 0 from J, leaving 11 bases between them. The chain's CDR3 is CASSQGDSLNTEAFF. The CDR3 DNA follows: TGCGCCAGCAGCCAGGGCGACAGCCTGAACACTGAAGCTTTCTTT.

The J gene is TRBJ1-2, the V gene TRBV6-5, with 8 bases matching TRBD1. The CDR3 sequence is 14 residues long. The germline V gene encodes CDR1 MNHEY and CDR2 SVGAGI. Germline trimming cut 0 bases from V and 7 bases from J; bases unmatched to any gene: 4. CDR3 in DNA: TGTGCCAGCAGTTACTCGGCAGGGGGCCTTGGCTACACCTTC. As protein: CASSYSAGGLGYTF.

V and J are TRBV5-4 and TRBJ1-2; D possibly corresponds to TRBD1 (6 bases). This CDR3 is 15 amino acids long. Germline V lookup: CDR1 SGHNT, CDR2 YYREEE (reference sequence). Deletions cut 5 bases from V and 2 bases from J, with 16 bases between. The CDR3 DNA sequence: TGTGCCAGCAGACAAACAGGGAGTTCCAACTATGGCTACACCTTC. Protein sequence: CASRQTGSSNYGYTF.

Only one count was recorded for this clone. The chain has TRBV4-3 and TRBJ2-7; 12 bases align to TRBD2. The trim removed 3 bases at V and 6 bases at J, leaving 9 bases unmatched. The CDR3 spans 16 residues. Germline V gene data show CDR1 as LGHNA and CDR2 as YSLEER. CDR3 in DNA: TGCGCCAGCAGCCAGCACACTGGACTAGCGGGAAGCGAGCAGTACTTC. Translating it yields CASSQHTGLAGSEQYF.

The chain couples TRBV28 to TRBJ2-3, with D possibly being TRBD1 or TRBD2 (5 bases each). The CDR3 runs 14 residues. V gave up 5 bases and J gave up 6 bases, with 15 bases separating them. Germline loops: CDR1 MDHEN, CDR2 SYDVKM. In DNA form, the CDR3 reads TGTGCCAGCAGTCCCGGGGACGTGAGGGATACGCAGTATTTT. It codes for CASSPGDVRDTQYF.

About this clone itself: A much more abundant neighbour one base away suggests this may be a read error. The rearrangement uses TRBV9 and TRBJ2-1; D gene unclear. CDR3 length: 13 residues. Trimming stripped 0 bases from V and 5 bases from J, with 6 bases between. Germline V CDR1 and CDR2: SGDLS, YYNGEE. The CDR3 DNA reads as TGTGCCAGCAGCGTAGCACCGAACAATGAGCAGTTCTTC. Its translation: CASSVAPNNEQFF.